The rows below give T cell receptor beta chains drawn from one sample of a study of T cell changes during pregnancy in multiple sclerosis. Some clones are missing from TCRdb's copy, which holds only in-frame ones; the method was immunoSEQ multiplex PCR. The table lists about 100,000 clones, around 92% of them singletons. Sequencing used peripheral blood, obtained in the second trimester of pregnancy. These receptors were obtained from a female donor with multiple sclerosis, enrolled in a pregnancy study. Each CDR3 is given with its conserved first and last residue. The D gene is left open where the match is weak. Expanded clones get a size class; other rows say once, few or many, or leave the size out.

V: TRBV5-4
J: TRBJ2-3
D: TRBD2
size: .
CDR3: CASSQAGGGTDTQYF
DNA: TGTGCCAGCAGCCAAGCGGGAGGGGGTACAGATACGCAGTATTTT

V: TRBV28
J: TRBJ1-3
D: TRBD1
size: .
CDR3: CASSYQDRAGNTIYF
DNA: TGTGCCAGCAGTTATCAGGACAGGGCCGGAAACACCATATATTTT

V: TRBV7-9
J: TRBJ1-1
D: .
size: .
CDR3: CASSLEEGEAFF
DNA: TGTGCCAGCAGCTTAGAAGAGGGTGAAGCTTTCTTT

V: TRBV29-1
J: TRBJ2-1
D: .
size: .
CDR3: CSVDPDTGSNLISEQFF
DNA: TGCAGCGTTGATCCAGACACAGGGTCCAATCTTATTTCTGAGCAGTTCTTC

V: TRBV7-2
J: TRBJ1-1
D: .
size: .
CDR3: CASSSDSRMNTEAFF
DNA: TGTGCCAGCAGCTCTGACAGTAGAATGAACACTGAAGCTTTCTTT

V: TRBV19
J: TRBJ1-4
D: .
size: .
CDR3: CASSMEAATNEKLFF
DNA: TGTGCCAGTAGTATGGAGGCTGCAACTAATGAAAAACTGTTTTTT

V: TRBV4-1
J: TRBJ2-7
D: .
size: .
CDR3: CASSQSRGTYEQYF
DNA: TGCGCCAGCAGCCAATCTAGAGGGACCTACGAGCAGTACTTC

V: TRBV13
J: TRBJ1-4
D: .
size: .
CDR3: CASRTWVAAELFF
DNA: TGTGCCAGCAGAACGTGGGTCGCGGCGGAATTGTTTTTT

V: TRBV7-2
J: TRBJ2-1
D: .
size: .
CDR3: CASSFHDEQFF
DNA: TGTGCCAGCAGCTTTCATGATGAGCAGTTCTTC

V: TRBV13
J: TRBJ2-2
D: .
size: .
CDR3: CASSPLAGYAGELFF
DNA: TGTGCCAGCAGCCCCCTTGCGGGGTACGCCGGGGAGCTGTTTTTT

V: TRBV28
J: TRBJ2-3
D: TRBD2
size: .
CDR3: CASSRGSGTSLYF
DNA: TGTGCCAGCAGTAGGGGATCCGGGACTAGCCTCTATTTT

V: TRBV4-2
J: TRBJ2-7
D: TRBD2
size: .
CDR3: CASRDRTTSGNYEQYF
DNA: TGTGCCAGCAGAGATAGGACGACTAGCGGGAACTACGAGCAGTACTTC

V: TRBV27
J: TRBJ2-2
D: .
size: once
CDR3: CASSLGGTGELFF
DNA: TGTGCCAGCAGTTTAGGGGGGACCGGGGAGCTGTTTTTT

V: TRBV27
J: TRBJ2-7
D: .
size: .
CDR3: CASRLSSVLGGEQYF
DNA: TGTGCCAGCAGGTTAAGCTCGGTCTTAGGGGGCGAGCAGTACTTC

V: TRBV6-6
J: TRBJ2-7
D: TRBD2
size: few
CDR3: CASRDPSGNAYEQYF
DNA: TGTGCCAGCAGAGACCCTAGCGGGAACGCCTACGAGCAGTACTTC

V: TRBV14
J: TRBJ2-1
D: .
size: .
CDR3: CASSPSGWGRIYNEQFF
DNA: TGTGCCAGCAGCCCATCGGGGTGGGGGCGCATATACAATGAGCAGTTCTTC

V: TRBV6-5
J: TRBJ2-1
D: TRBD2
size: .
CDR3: CASSYLSGSSYNEQFF
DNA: TGTGCCAGCAGTTACTTGAGCGGGAGTTCCTACAATGAGCAGTTCTTC

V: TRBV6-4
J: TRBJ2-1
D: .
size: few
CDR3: CASSDSAGPYNEQFF
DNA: TGTGCCAGCAGTGACTCTGCGGGACCGTACAATGAGCAGTTCTTC

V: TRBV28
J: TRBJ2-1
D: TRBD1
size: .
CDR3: CASSPRAGGTYNEQFF
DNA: TGTGCCAGCAGTCCCCGGGCAGGGGGCACCTACAATGAGCAGTTCTTC

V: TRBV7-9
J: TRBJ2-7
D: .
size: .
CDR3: CASSLGDNSYEQYF
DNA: TGTGCCAGCAGCCTGGGGGACAACTCCTACGAGCAGTACTTC

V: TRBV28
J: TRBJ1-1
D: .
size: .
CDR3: CASSQGGNTEAFF
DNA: TGTGCCAGCAGCCAGGGAGGAAACACTGAAGCTTTCTTT

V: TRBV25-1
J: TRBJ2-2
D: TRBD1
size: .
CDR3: CASKPGQGIGELFF
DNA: TGTGCCAGCAAACCCGGACAGGGGATCGGGGAGCTGTTTTTT

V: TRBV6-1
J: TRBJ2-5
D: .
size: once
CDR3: CASSEASHQSRETQYF
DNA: TGTGCCAGCAGTGAAGCTAGTCACCAATCACGAGAGACCCAGTACTTC

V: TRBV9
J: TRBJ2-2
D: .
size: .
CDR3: CASSGGQLGFTGELFF
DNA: TGTGCCAGCAGCGGAGGACAGTTAGGTTTCACCGGGGAGCTGTTTTTT

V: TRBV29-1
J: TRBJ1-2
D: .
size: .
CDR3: CSAQRHSNYGYTF
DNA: TGCAGCGCCCAAAGGCACAGCAACTATGGCTACACCTTC

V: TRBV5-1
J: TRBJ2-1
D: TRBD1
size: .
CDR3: CASNQDRGDEQFF
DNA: TGCGCCAGCAATCAGGACAGGGGCGATGAGCAGTTCTTC

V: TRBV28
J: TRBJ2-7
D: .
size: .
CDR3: CASSTRGSQREQYF
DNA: TGTGCCAGCAGCACAAGGGGGAGTCAGCGCGAGCAGTACTTC

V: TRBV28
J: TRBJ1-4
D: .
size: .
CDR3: CASSPPRGEKLFF
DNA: TGTGCCAGCAGTCCGCCCCGGGGAGAGAAACTGTTTTTT

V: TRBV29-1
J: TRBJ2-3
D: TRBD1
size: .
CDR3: CSVPGTGPDTQYF
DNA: TGCAGCGTTCCAGGGACAGGGCCAGATACGCAGTATTTT

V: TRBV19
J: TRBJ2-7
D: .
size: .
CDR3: CAREETGPRRDEQYF
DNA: TGTGCCAGAGAGGAAACAGGGCCTCGGCGGGACGAGCAGTACTTC

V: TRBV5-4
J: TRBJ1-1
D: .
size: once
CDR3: CASSSGQIPNTEAFF
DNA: TGTGCCAGCAGCTCTGGACAGATTCCGAACACTGAAGCTTTCTTT

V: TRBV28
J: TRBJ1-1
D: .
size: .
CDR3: CASRLQGTEAFF
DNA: TGTGCCAGCAGACTGCAGGGCACTGAAGCTTTCTTT

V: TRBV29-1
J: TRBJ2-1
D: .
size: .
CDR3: CSVGSGRALTYNEQFF
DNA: TGCAGCGTTGGATCGGGGAGAGCCCTCACCTACAATGAGCAGTTCTTC

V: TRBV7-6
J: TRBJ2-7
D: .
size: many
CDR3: CASSPRPPQGTSTYEQYF
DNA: TGTGCCAGCAGCCCTAGACCTCCCCAGGGGACGTCAACCTACGAGCAGTACTTC

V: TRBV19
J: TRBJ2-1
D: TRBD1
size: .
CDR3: CASSISGTGRNEQFF
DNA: TGTGCCAGTAGTATATCCGGGACAGGGCGCAATGAGCAGTTCTTC

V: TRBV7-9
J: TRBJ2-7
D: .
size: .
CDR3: CASSFWREEVFYEQYF
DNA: TGTGCCAGCAGCTTTTGGCGGGAAGAAGTATTCTACGAGCAGTACTTC

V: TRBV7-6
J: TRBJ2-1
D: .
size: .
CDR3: CASSLGLDGGAEQFF
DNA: TGTGCCAGCAGCTTAGGACTAGATGGAGGCGCTGAGCAGTTCTTC

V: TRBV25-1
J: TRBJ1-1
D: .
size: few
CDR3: CASSSRRGTEAFF
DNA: TGTGCCAGCAGTAGTCGGAGAGGCACTGAAGCTTTCTTT

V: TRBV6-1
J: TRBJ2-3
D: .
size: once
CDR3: CASSGGAETDTRYF
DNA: TGTGCCAGCAGTGGCGGTGCAGAGACAGATACGCGGTATTTT

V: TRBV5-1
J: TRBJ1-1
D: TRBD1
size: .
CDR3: CASSLRTGDTEAFF
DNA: TGCGCCAGCAGCCTTAGGACAGGGGACACTGAAGCTTTCTTT

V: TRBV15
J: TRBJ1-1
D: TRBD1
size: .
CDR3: CATSVDRGWEAFF
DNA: TGTGCCACCAGCGTCGACAGGGGCTGGGAAGCTTTCTTT

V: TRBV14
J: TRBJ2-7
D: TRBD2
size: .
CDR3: CASSPGGGAEQYF
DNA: TGTGCCAGCAGCCCGGGCGGGGGTGCCGAGCAGTACTTC

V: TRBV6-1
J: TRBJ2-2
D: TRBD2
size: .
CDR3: CASRITSGFTGELFF
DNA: TGTGCCAGCAGGATAACTAGCGGTTTCACCGGGGAGCTGTTTTTT

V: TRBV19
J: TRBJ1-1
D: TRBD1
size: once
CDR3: CASSIRQGTEAFF
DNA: TGTGCCAGTAGTATAAGACAGGGCACTGAAGCTTTCTTT

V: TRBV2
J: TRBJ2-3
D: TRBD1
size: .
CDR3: CASSQQGVRTDTQYF
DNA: TGTGCCAGCAGTCAACAGGGGGTCCGCACAGATACGCAGTATTTT

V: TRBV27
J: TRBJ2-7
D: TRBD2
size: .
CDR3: CASSELAGVEQYF
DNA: TGTGCCAGCAGTGAACTAGCGGGAGTGGAGCAGTACTTC

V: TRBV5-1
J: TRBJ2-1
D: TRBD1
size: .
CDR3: CASSLATGQGNNEQFF
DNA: TGCGCCAGCAGCTTGGCCACGGGACAGGGGAACAATGAGCAGTTCTTC

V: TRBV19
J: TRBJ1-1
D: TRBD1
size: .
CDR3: CASSARDRGTEAFF
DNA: TGTGCCAGTAGTGCCCGGGACAGGGGAACTGAAGCTTTCTTT

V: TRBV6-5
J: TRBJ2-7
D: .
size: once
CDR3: CASSFRTSTSYEQYF
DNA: TGTGCCAGCAGTTTCCGGACATCGACTTCCTACGAGCAGTACTTC

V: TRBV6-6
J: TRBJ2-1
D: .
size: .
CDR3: CASRGTGFGSYNEQFF
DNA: TGTGCCAGCAGAGGTACAGGGTTCGGCTCCTACAATGAGCAGTTCTTC

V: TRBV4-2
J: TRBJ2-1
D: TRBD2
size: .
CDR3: CASSQAQTSGRAYEQFF
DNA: TGTGCCAGCAGCCAAGCCCAGACTAGCGGGAGGGCTTATGAGCAGTTCTTC

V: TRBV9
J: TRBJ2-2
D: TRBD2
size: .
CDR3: CASSVGGGTGELFF
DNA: TGTGCCAGCAGCGTAGGGGGGGGCACCGGGGAGCTGTTTTTT

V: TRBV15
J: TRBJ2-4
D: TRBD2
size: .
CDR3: CATSGQRGLAGNIQYF
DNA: TGTGCCACCAGCGGCCAGAGGGGACTAGCGGGAAACATTCAGTACTTC

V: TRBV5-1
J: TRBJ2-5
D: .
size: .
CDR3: CATSVGLQETQYF
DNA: TGCGCCACATCAGTAGGACTTCAAGAGACCCAGTACTTC

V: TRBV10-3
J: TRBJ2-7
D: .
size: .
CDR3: CAIRDPGMGPYEQYF
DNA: TGTGCCATCAGGGACCCAGGGATGGGGCCCTACGAGCAGTACTTC

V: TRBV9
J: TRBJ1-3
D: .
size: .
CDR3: CASSVASVRVGNTIYF
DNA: TGTGCCAGCAGCGTAGCAAGCGTCAGGGTTGGAAACACCATATATTTT

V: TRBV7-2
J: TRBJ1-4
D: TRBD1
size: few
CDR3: CASSLLGQTSATNEKLFF
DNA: TGTGCCAGCAGCTTATTGGGACAGACATCAGCAACTAATGAAAAACTGTTTTTT

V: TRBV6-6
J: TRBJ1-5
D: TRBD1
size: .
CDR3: CASTLDRGKGQPQHF
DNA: TGTGCCAGCACCCTAGACAGGGGGAAGGGTCAGCCCCAGCATTTT

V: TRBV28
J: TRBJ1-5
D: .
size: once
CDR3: CASSFRGQPQHF
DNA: TGTGCCAGCAGTTTTCGGGGACAGCCCCAGCATTTT

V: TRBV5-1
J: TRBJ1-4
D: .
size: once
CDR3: CASSPDTATNEKLFF
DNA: TGCGCCAGCAGCCCCGACACAGCAACTAATGAAAAACTGTTTTTT